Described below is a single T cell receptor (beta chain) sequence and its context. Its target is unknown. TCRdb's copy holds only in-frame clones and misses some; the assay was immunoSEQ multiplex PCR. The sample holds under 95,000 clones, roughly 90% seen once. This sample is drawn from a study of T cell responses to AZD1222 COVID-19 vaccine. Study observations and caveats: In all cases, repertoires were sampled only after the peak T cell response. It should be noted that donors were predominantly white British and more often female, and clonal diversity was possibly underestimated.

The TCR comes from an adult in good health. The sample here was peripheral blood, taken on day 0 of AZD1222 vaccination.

The CDR3 here is CASSEQGTDGYTF. CDR3 nucleotides: TGTGCCAGCAGCGAACAGGGAACAGACGGCTACACCTTC. The V and J genes are TRBV12-3 or TRBV12-4 and TRBJ1-2; D may be TRBD1 (6 bases). V shed 6 bases and J shed 8 bases, with 16 bases lying between them. CDR3 length: 13 amino acids.